A selection of T cell receptor beta chains follows, all from one sample in a study of CD8 T cells in Susac syndrome. TCRdb fed the immunoSEQ multiplex PCR reads into MiXCR, producing one record per CDR3 protein. The sample lists approximately 230,000 distinct CDR3 sequences, 93% occurring once. The sample comprised CD4+ T cells from PBMCs. These receptors were taken from a human donor with multiple sclerosis. Each CDR3 is given with its conserved first and last residue. The order of the fields is D gene, J gene, CDR3 length, clone size, V gene, CDR3 DNA, CDR3 protein. D genes are given only for firm matches. The size entry is marked missing in some rows and otherwise reads once, few, many or a size class.

>-|TRBJ2-5|14|-|TRBV19
TGTGCCAGTACCCCCTCCGGGGCGCGGGAGACCCAGTACTTC
CASTPSGARETQYF
>-|TRBJ2-3|13|-|TRBV19
TGTGCCAGTAGTCCAGGACAAGGTGGTACGCAGTATTTT
CASSPGQGGTQYF
>-|TRBJ1-5|16|-|TRBV4-1
TGCGCCAGCAGCCAGTCGGACCCGGGACCCAGTCAGCCCCAGCATTTT
CASSQSDPGPSQPQHF
>-|TRBJ1-2|12|few|TRBV2
TGTGCCAGCAGTGTCGAGAACTATGGCTACACCTTC
CASSVENYGYTF
>-|TRBJ2-2|13|-|TRBV5-6
TGTGCCAGCAGGGGGAGGAGGACCGGGGAGCTGTTTTTT
CASRGRRTGELFF
>-|TRBJ1-2|14|-|TRBV6-1
TGTGCCAGCAGCGCGCAGGGAGCTAACTATGGCTACACCTTC
CASSAQGANYGYTF
>-|TRBJ1-2|11|-|TRBV29-1
TGCAGCGTTGATGACAGCTATGGCTACACCTTC
CSVDDSYGYTF
>-|TRBJ2-5|15|once|TRBV20-1
TGCAGTGCTGAGGCCGTCAAGGGGGGGGGAGAGACCCAGTACTTC
CSAEAVKGGGETQYF
>-|TRBJ2-1|16|-|TRBV2
TGTGCCAGCAGTGAAGACGGCCAGCATACCTACAATGAGCAGTTCTTC
CASSEDGQHTYNEQFF
>TRBD1|TRBJ1-5|14|-|TRBV30
TGTGCCTGGAGTGTTGGACAGGAGGATCAGCCCCAGCATTTT
CAWSVGQEDQPQHF
>-|TRBJ2-3|14|once|TRBV18
TGTGCCAGCTCACCAGAGGCCCAATCGACCACGCAGTATTTT
CASSPEAQSTTQYF
>-|TRBJ2-3|17|-|TRBV28
TGTGCCAGCAGTTTATCCAACCCTCCAGCTGGCACAGATACGCAGTATTTT
CASSLSNPPAGTDTQYF
>-|TRBJ2-6|15|-|TRBV3-1
TGTGCCAGCAGCCGGGACGCGGCTGGGGCCAACGTCCTGACTTTC
CASSRDAAGANVLTF
>-|TRBJ2-3|15|-|TRBV15
TGTGCCACCAGCAGAGATCCTACAGGGTCAGATACGCAGTATTTT
CATSRDPTGSDTQYF
>TRBD1|TRBJ2-1|13|-|TRBV9
TGTGCCAGCAGCTTACAGGGGAACAATGAGCAGTTCTTC
CASSLQGNNEQFF
>-|TRBJ2-1|16|-|TRBV7-8
TGTGCCAGCAGCTTCTGGACGGGACGCCGTTACAATGAGCAGTTCTTC
CASSFWTGRRYNEQFF
>TRBD1|TRBJ1-3|12|-|TRBV12-3/TRBV12-4
TGTGCCAGCGGGACAGCTGGAAACACCATATATTTT
CASGTAGNTIYF
>TRBD1|TRBJ1-4|15|-|TRBV18
TGTGCCAGCTCCCCACGGACAGGGCAGAATGAAAAACTGTTTTTT
CASSPRTGQNEKLFF
>TRBD2|TRBJ2-3|16|-|TRBV12-3/TRBV12-4
TGTGCCAGCAGCCCCGATGGCGGGAGGGCCCCAGATACGCAGTATTTT
CASSPDGGRAPDTQYF
>-|TRBJ2-1|14|-|TRBV27
TGTGCCAGCAGGCCGGGGGTCTCCTACAATGAGCAGTTCTTC
CASRPGVSYNEQFF
>-|TRBJ1-3|15|-|TRBV14
TGTGCCAGCAGCCTCAAGGCCGCGACACGAAACACCATATATTTT
CASSLKAATRNTIYF
>-|TRBJ1-1|13|-|TRBV2
TGTGCCAGCAGTGTTAAGGGGCGCGGAGAAGCTTTCTTT
CASSVKGRGEAFF
>-|TRBJ2-5|14|-|TRBV3-1
TGTGCCAGCAGCCAACCCCCGGACCAAGAGACCCAGTACTTC
CASSQPPDQETQYF
>-|TRBJ1-1|11|-|TRBV6-5
TGTGCCAGCAGTTACGGTGGAAAAGCTTTCTTT
CASSYGGKAFF
>TRBD1|TRBJ1-4|16|-|TRBV4-2
TGTGCCAGCAGCCAGGACACAGGGGGCGCGGATGAAAAACTGTTTTTT
CASSQDTGGADEKLFF
>-|TRBJ2-3|12|few|TRBV20-1
TGCAGTGCTAGTGGTAGCACAGATACGCAGTATTTT
CSASGSTDTQYF
>TRBD1|TRBJ2-1|13|-|TRBV7-2
TGTGCCAGCAGCCGGGACAGGGTAGGTGAGCAGTTCTTC
CASSRDRVGEQFF
>-|TRBJ1-3|17|-|TRBV6-5
TGTGCCAGCAGTTACTCGAGGCAGGCTTCCTCTGGAAACACCATATATTTT
CASSYSRQASSGNTIYF
>-|TRBJ1-2|14|-|TRBV20-1
TGCAGTGCACTAGATGCTCAGGGTTCGGATGGCTACACCTTC
CSALDAQGSDGYTF
>-|TRBJ1-5|15|-|TRBV3-1
TGTGCCAGCAGCCTTGGGGGCAGGGGTAATCAGCCCCAGCATTTT
CASSLGGRGNQPQHF
>TRBD1|TRBJ1-6|15|-|TRBV25-1
TGTGCCAGCAGTGGGGGACAGGGGTCTACTTCACCCCTCCACTTT
CASSGGQGSTSPLHF
>TRBD2|TRBJ2-1|15|-|TRBV7-6
TGTGCCAGCAGCCTAGGACTAGCGGGAGCTGGAGAGCAGTTCTTC
CASSLGLAGAGEQFF
>-|TRBJ2-5|13|-|TRBV3-1
TGTGCCAGCCGGGTGTTGTACCAAGAGACCCAGTACTTC
CASRVLYQETQYF
>-|TRBJ2-1|16|-|TRBV3-1
TGTGCCAGCAGCCAAGGACGCAGTGGCTCCTACAATGAGCAGTTCTTC
CASSQGRSGSYNEQFF
>TRBD2|TRBJ2-1|16|-|TRBV5-4
TGTGCCAGCAGCCCCCCCGGCGGGAGCTCCTACAATGAGCAGTTCTTC
CASSPPGGSSYNEQFF
>-|TRBJ1-5|13|once|TRBV12-3/TRBV12-4
TGTGCCAGCTGCGGCAATTACAATCAGCCCCAGCATTTT
CASCGNYNQPQHF
>TRBD2|TRBJ2-2|16|-|TRBV6-2/TRBV6-3
TGTGCCAGCAGTTTAAGCGGGGCCCCGAACACCGGGGAGCTGTTTTTT
CASSLSGAPNTGELFF
>-|TRBJ1-1|9|-|TRBV20-1
TGCAGTCGAAACACTGAAGCTTTCTTT
CSRNTEAFF
>TRBD2|TRBJ2-1|20|-|TRBV9
TGTGCCAGCAGCGTACGGGGACTAGCGGGAGGGGGAAGCTCCTACAATGAGCAGTTCTTC
CASSVRGLAGGGSSYNEQFF
>-|TRBJ1-5|13|-|TRBV18
TGTGCCAGCTCACCACCGGGCGGTCAGCCCCAGCATTTT
CASSPPGGQPQHF
>TRBD2|TRBJ2-1|14|-|TRBV6-5
TGTGCCAGCAGCTCGGGACTAGCGGGGGAGGAGCAGTTCTTC
CASSSGLAGEEQFF
>-|TRBJ1-2|16|-|TRBV3-1
TGTGCCAGCAGCCCCCGACAGACGCCCGGGGTGGACGGCTACACCTTC
CASSPRQTPGVDGYTF